A single sample gave rise to the 30 T cell receptor beta chains below, sequenced in a study of OX40 agonist ivuxolimab in advanced cancers. TCRdb keeps only in-frame clones here, not all; method: immunoSEQ multiplex PCR. The table records roughly 66,000 clones, 80% to 85% of them present only once. The material was CD4+ or CD8+ T cells sorted from blood, obtained in a trial of the OX40 agonist ivuxolimab. These receptors all stem from an adult with an advanced solid tumor such as melanoma, head and neck, liver or kidney cancer.

About this clone itself: Its ends do not fully match the called genes, so a read error is possible. V usage is TRBV6-5 and J usage is TRBJ2-7; unclear D gene. Per the germline V gene, CDR1 is MNHEY and CDR2 is SVGAGI. The CDR3 contains 14 residues. The CDR3 region has the DNA TGTGCCAGCAGTAACTCTTTCGGTTCCTACGAGCAGTACTTC. Translated: CASSNSFGSYEQYF.

This chain uses TRBV7-2 with TRBJ2-7; D remains unclear. The V end lost 3 bases, the J end lost 6 bases, and 18 bases lay between the germline ends. The length of the CDR3 is 15 residues. Per germline, CDR1 SGHTA and CDR2 FQGNSA. This CDR3 is CASSFNSLGPLEQYF. For the CDR3, the DNA is TGTGCCAGCAGCTTTAACTCTCTAGGGCCGCTCGAGCAGTACTTC.

This CDR3 reads CASSLVYSGSLYNEQFF. CDR3 coding DNA: TGTGCCAGCAGTTTAGTCTATAGCGGGAGTCTCTACAATGAGCAGTTCTTC. The chain couples TRBV28 to TRBJ2-1; 9 positions agree with TRBD2. This CDR3 is 17 amino acids long. The germline CDR1 and CDR2 sequences are MDHEN and SYDVKM. Trimming removed 2 bases from V and 3 bases from J; junction bases left unmatched: 8.

The chain uses TRBV6-4 and TRBJ1-1; no firm D call. This CDR3 is 13 amino acids long. Germline-derived CDR1 and CDR2 are MRHNA and SNTAGT. Trimming pared 6 bases from V and 4 bases from J, leaving 12 bases between. The CDR3 region has the DNA TGTGCCAGCAGCATAGCACGGGGCACTGAAGCTTTCTTT. Translating it yields CASSIARGTEAFF.

This chain uses TRBV5-1 with TRBJ2-7; a weak D match, TRBD1 (6 bases). The V gene's germline CDR1 is SGHRS and CDR2 YFSETQ. This CDR3 has 13 residues. Trimming shortened V by 5 bases and J by 3 bases, and 12 bases separated the two germline ends. This CDR3 is CASSFTGHYEQYF. The CDR3 DNA reads as TGCGCCAGCAGTTTCACGGGACACTACGAGCAGTACTTC.

The rearrangement uses TRBV10-3 and TRBJ2-1, with 9 positions matching TRBD1. Trimming took 6 bases from V and 7 from J; bases not matched to a gene: 10. This CDR3 spans 15 amino acids. In germline, CDR1 is ENHRY, CDR2 SYGVKD. The CDR3 nucleotides read TGTGCCATCAGCGTAACAGGGGGCTGGGAGAATGAGCAGTTCTTC. Its translation is CAISVTGGWENEQFF.

This chain links TRBV15 with TRBJ1-2; 8 nucleotides align to TRBD1. The CDR3 totals 15 residues. After removal of 0 bases from V and 7 bases from J, the junction contained 7 bases not matched to a gene. Germline CDR1 and CDR2: LNHNV and YYDKDF (reference sequence). CDR3 loop: CATSRDWTGTSGYTF. CDR3 sequence (DNA): TGTGCCACCAGCAGAGATTGGACAGGGACGTCTGGCTACACCTTC.

This chain's CDR3 is CAWTSGSTDTQYF. CDR3 bases: TGTGCCTGGACTAGCGGGAGCACAGATACGCAGTATTTT. V gene TRBV30 combines with J gene TRBJ2-3; 8 nucleotides match TRBD2. The junction had 0 bases not matched to a gene; V was cut back by 4 bases and J by 0 bases. The CDR3 is 13 amino acids. CDR1 is GTSNPN, CDR2 SVGIG, per germline (reference sequence).

The rearrangement uses TRBV7-3 and TRBJ2-2, with D unclear. V lost 1 base and J lost 2, with 11 bases in between. Germline values: CDR1 SGHTA, CDR2 FQGTGA. The CDR3 sequence is 16 residues long. The CDR3 region has the DNA TGTGCCAGCAGCTTAAGCTCCGGGTTTAACACCGGGGAGCTGTTTTTT. Protein sequence: CASSLSSGFNTGELFF.

The J gene is TRBJ2-7, the V gene TRBV14; no clear D gene. CDR1 is SGHDN and CDR2 is FVKESK in the germline V gene. Trimming left V 6 bases short and J 3 bases short, with 6 bases between. The CDR3 has 11 amino acids. The CDR3 DNA sequence: TGTGCCAGCAGTCATTACTACGAGCAGTACTTC. Protein: CASSHYYEQYF.

The chain is built from TRBV12-5 and TRBJ2-1; 7 nucleotides match TRBD2. The ends lost 5 bases at V and 0 bases at J; junction bases unmatched: 7. Germline assignment: CDR1 LGHNT and CDR2 FRNRAP. This CDR3 has 16 amino acids. The CDR3 coding sequence is TGTGCTAGTGGTGGGGACTACTTGAGCTCCTACAATGAGCAGTTCTTC. Amino acid sequence: CASGGDYLSSYNEQFF.

This chain links TRBV27 with TRBJ1-2; D is unclear. This CDR3 contains 15 residues. Between the trimmed V and J ends, which lost 5 bases and 4 bases, there was a span of 17 bases. CDR1 MNHEY and CDR2 SMNVEV come from the germline V gene (reference sequence). The CDR3 DNA follows: TGTGCCAGCAGTAATGGCCGGGCGGGTGGCTATGGCTACACCTTC. Its protein is CASSNGRAGGYGYTF.

The rearrangement uses TRBV30 and TRBJ2-1, with 9 bases lining up with TRBD2. Germline values: CDR1 GTSNPN, CDR2 SVGIG (reference sequence). The V and J ends lost 7 bases and 4 bases, in that order; junction bases with no gene match: 5. The CDR3 consists of 13 residues. Written as DNA, the CDR3 is TGTGCCTATAGCGGGAGACGGTACAATGAGCAGTTCTTC. This gives the protein CAYSGRRYNEQFF.

CDR3 sequence reads: CASSSNPRGGYSPLHF. The CDR3 coding sequence is TGTGCCAGCAGCTCCAACCCCAGGGGGGGCTATTCACCCCTCCACTTT. The gene calls are TRBV5-8 and TRBJ1-6; 7 bases are a match to TRBD1. J lost 8 bases, V lost 3 bases, and 11 bases had no gene match. The CDR3 length is 16 residues. CDR1 and CDR2 from the germline V gene are SGHTS and YDEGEE.

This clone was recorded once. V gene TRBV29-1 combines with J gene TRBJ2-3, with D maybe TRBD1 (5 bases). CDR3 length: 11 residues. Per germline, CDR1 SQVTM and CDR2 ANQGSEA. CDR3 loop: CSGAPGGTQYF. The CDR3 region has the DNA TGCAGTGGGGCGCCTGGTGGTACGCAGTATTTT.

The chain uses TRBV10-3 and TRBJ1-2; 8 bases are shared with TRBD1. The ends lost 2 bases at V and 8 bases at J; junction bases unmatched: 4. The CDR3 consists of 13 residues. CDR1 is ENHRY, CDR2 SYGVKD, per germline. The DNA for the CDR3 is TGTGCCATCAGTGAGGACAGGGGTGGCGGCTACACCTTC. Encoded protein: CAISEDRGGGYTF.

CDR3 sequence: CASRTNDRGYGYTF. The CDR3 DNA sequence: TGTGCCAGTAGAACAAATGACAGGGGGTATGGCTACACCTTC. J is TRBJ1-2 and V is TRBV19; 9 bases are shared with TRBD1. The CDR3 contains 14 residues. Germline CDR1 reads LNHDA; CDR2 reads SQIVND (reference sequence). V trimming: 6 bases; J trimming: 5 bases; junction bases outside the gene matches: 7.

The V and J genes are TRBV28 and TRBJ1-1, with TRBD1 matching 8 bases. V gave up 2 bases and J gave up 5 bases; unmatched junction bases: 13. Germline-derived CDR1 and CDR2 are MDHEN and SYDVKM. The CDR3 has 17 amino acids. CDR3 residues: CASSLLAPGQVGTEAFF. The CDR3 DNA reads as TGTGCCAGCAGTTTACTGGCGCCGGGACAGGTAGGAACTGAAGCTTTCTTT.

This chain's CDR3 is CATSRSFNSYEQYF. In DNA form, the CDR3 reads TGTGCCACCAGCAGATCCTTCAACTCCTACGAGCAGTACTTC. This sequence joins TRBV15 and TRBJ2-7; D uncertain. Per germline, CDR1 LNHNV and CDR2 YYDKDF (reference sequence). The V and J ends lost 2 bases and 0 bases respectively, with 8 bases between them. The CDR3 consists of 14 residues.

The J gene is TRBJ1-2, the V gene TRBV6-5; D unresolved. The germline V gene has CDR1 MNHEY and CDR2 SVGAGI. This CDR3 has 14 amino acids. The V end was cut by 3 bases, the J end by 3 bases, with 11 bases between. In nucleotides, the CDR3 is TGTGCCAGCAGTTATTCCCCAGAACACTATGGCTACACCTTC. Translating it yields CASSYSPEHYGYTF.

V gene TRBV6-1 combines with J gene TRBJ2-1; no firm D call. The CDR3 consists of 12 residues. Trimming removed 4 bases at V and 7 bases at J, with 8 bases between. Germline loops: CDR1 MNHNS, CDR2 SASEGT. CDR3 region: CASSGGWNEQFF. CDR3 nucleotide sequence: TGTGCCAGCAGTGGGGGTTGGAATGAGCAGTTCTTC.

The rearrangement joins TRBV10-1 to TRBJ2-7, with TRBD1 identical over 8 bases. Germline loops: CDR1 WNHNN, CDR2 SYGVQD (reference sequence). The CDR3 length is 15 residues. J was trimmed by 2 bases and V by 2 bases; bases with no gene match: 5. The chain's CDR3 is CASSEPGQEPYEQYF. The CDR3 DNA reads as TGCGCCAGCAGTGAGCCGGGACAGGAGCCCTACGAGCAGTACTTC.

This clone has just a few counts. The chain joins TRBV5-1 to TRBJ2-1; D is possibly TRBD1 (5 bases). Germline CDR1 and CDR2: SGHRS and YFSETQ. The CDR3 spans 13 residues. The V end was cut by 0 bases, the J end by 5 bases, with 6 bases between. The CDR3 loop is CASSLVQDNEQFF. Written as DNA, the CDR3 is TGCGCCAGCAGCTTGGTACAGGACAATGAGCAGTTCTTC.

V usage is TRBV30 and J usage is TRBJ2-1; possibly TRBD2 for D (6 bases). Germline V CDR1 and CDR2: GTSNPN, SVGIG (reference sequence). Trimming pared 2 bases from V and 4 bases from J, leaving 15 bases between. The CDR3 has 15 residues. This chain's CDR3 is CAWSSQAGRYNEQFF. For the CDR3, the DNA is TGTGCCTGGAGTAGCCAGGCGGGGAGGTACAATGAGCAGTTCTTC. The full variable domain, rest sourced from reference TRBV30 and TRBJ2-1, is SQTIHQWPATLVQPVGSPLSLECTVEGTSNPNLYWYRQAAGRGLQLLFYSVGIGQISSEVPQNLSASRPQDRQFILSSKKLLLSDSGFYLCAWSSQAGRYNEQFFGPGTRLTVL.

The V gene is TRBV5-5, the J gene TRBJ2-5; perhaps D is TRBD1 or TRBD2 (5 bases each). CDR1 is SGHKS, CDR2 YYEKEE, per germline (reference sequence). Trimming stripped 3 bases from V and 5 bases from J, with 14 bases between. This CDR3 comprises 14 residues. The CDR3 DNA reads TGTGCCAGCAGCTGGGGACGATCTAGGGAGACCCAGTACTTC. This sequence encodes CASSWGRSRETQYF. The whole variable domain, remainder taken from reference TRBV5-5 and TRBJ2-5, is DAGVTQSPTHLIKTRGQQVTLRCSPISGHKSVSWYQQVLGQGPQFIFQYYEKEERGRGNFPDRFSARQFPNYSSELNVNALLLGDSALYLCASSWGRSRETQYFGPGTRLLVL.

The chain couples TRBV5-6 to TRBJ2-5, with TRBD2 matching over 13 bases. The CDR3 length is 16 residues. The V and J ends lost 5 bases and 5 bases, in that order; junction bases with no gene match: 9. Germline assignment: CDR1 SGHDT and CDR2 YYEEEE. The CDR3 here is CASSSGLAGAQETQYF. The CDR3 nucleotides are TGTGCCAGCAGTTCCGGACTAGCGGGAGCCCAGGAGACCCAGTACTTC. The full variable domain, completed using reference TRBV5-6 and TRBJ2-5, is DAGVTQSPTHLIKTRGQQVTLRCSPKSGHDTVSWYQQALGQGPQFIFQYYEEEERQRGNFPDRFSGHQFPNYSSELNVNALLLGDSALYLCASSSGLAGAQETQYFGPGTRLLVL.

The rearrangement links TRBV18 to TRBJ2-1; 7 nucleotides agree with TRBD1. The V and J ends lost 3 bases and 3 bases, in that order; junction bases with no gene match: 5. The CDR3 loop spans 15 amino acids. The germline gives CDR1 KGHSH, CDR2 LQKENI. The CDR3 protein is CASSPTQGDYNEQFF. CDR3 DNA: TGTGCCAGCTCACCGACGCAGGGGGACTACAATGAGCAGTTCTTC.

The genes are TRBV28 and TRBJ2-7; 9 positions match TRBD1. Germline assignment: CDR1 MDHEN and CDR2 SYDVKM. This CDR3 contains 12 residues. Losses at the gene ends were 7 bases for V and 4 bases for J; bases not matched to a gene: 2. This CDR3 reads CASTTGGYEQYF. In DNA, the CDR3 is TGTGCCAGCACGACAGGGGGATACGAGCAGTACTTC.

The chain employs TRBV7-6 and TRBJ1-2, with TRBD1 as a possible D gene (5 bases). The V end was cut by 1 base, the J end by 3 bases, with 9 bases between. The CDR3 consists of 14 residues. Per the germline V gene, CDR1 is SGHVS and CDR2 is FNYEAQ. The CDR3 sequence is CASSLDPGDYGYTF. The CDR3 coding sequence is TGTGCCAGCAGCTTAGATCCGGGGGACTATGGCTACACCTTC.

This clone was seen more than once but under ten times. The chain carries TRBV11-2 and TRBJ2-6, with 7 bases fitting TRBD2. The germline V gene has CDR1 SGHAT and CDR2 FQNNGV. Unmatched junction bases numbered 13, after V lost 4 bases and J lost 4 bases. The CDR3 contains 18 residues. CDR3 nucleotide sequence: TGTGCCAGCAGCTCTACAGGAGGGAGGGCGTCCGGGGCCAACGTCCTGACTTTC. Amino acid sequence: CASSSTGGRASGANVLTF.